This T cell receptor beta chain was captured by sequencing in a study of blood T cell repertoires in COVID-19. The data were produced by immunoSEQ multiplex PCR, yet TCRdb's version contains in-frame clones alone and is incomplete. Found here are about 260,000 clones, around four fifths of them singletons; the top ten hold approximately 1.9%. The trim removed 5 bases at V and 5 bases at J, leaving 5 bases unmatched. Per germline, CDR1 MNHEY and CDR2 SVGAGI. This CDR3 has 14 residues. The sequencing sample was made of peripheral blood. The sequence was collected from a woman aged 80 or older with acute or convalescent COVID-19. The chain joins TRBV6-5 to TRBJ1-4; TRBD1 aligns across 7 bases. The CDR3 loop reads CASSTGTVNEKLFF. DNA for the CDR3: TGTGCCAGCAGTACCGGGACAGTGAATGAAAAACTGTTTTTT.